This T cell receptor (beta chain) was obtained from a study of shared clonotypes between healthy human individuals. Overall study: Three CD4 naive, three CD4 memory, two CD8 naive and one CD8 memory plate were used per donor.

Clones were read by immunoSEQ multiplex PCR, and TCRdb kept only the in-frame ones, dropping some. The sample has 1.4 million or so clones, less than 99% seen once. J lost 1 base, V lost 5 bases, and 11 bases had no gene match. The CDR3 is 15 amino acids. Germline-derived CDR1 and CDR2 are SQVTM and ANQGSEA. In the CD4+ fraction, cells were divided into CD45RA+ naive and CD45RA-negative memory subsets. The chain recombines TRBV29-1 with TRBJ2-7; 7 bases map to TRBD2. The sample comprised naive CD4+ T cells sorted from blood. Noted subset: CD45RA+ positively selected. The clonotype comes from a man younger than 45 in good health. The CDR3 nucleotides are TGCAGCGTTCGAGGGCGGGAGTCGGCTTCCTACGAGCAGTACTTC. Translating it yields CSVRGRESASYEQYF.